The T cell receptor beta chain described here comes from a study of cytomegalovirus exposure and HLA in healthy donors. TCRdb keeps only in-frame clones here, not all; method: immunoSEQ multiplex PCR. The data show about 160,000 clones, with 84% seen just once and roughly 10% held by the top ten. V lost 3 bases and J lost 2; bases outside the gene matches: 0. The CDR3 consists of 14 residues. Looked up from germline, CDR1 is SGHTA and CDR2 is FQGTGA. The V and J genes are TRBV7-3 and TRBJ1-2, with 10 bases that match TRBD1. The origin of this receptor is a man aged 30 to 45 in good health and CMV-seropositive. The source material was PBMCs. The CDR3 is CASSLGQGNYGYTF. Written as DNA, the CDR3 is TGTGCCAGCAGCTTGGGACAGGGGAACTATGGCTACACCTTC.